This entry lists 29 T cell receptor beta chains sequenced from one sample in a study of blood T cell repertoires in COVID-19. Repertoires were generated with immunoSEQ multiplex PCR, while TCRdb's copy carries only in-frame clones and drops some. The sample contains 100,000 or so clones, approximately 85% of which appear only once. The sample comprised peripheral blood. Receptors were obtained from a human donor in a cohort sampled during active COVID-19.

The J gene is TRBJ1-1, the V gene TRBV30, with TRBD1 matching over 9 bases. CDR3 size: 15 residues. Germline CDR1 is GTSNPN and CDR2 is SVGIG (reference sequence). V lost 1 base to trimming and J lost 0 bases; unmatched junction nucleotides: 3. CDR3 nucleotides: TGTGCCTGGAGTGCCGGGACAGGGATGAACACTGAAGCTTTCTTT. This sequence encodes CAWSAGTGMNTEAFF.

This chain uses TRBV5-1 with TRBJ2-1; 8 bases are shared with TRBD1. Trimming took 0 bases from V and 4 from J; bases not matched to a gene: 12. Germline CDR1 is SGHRS and CDR2 is YFSETQ. This CDR3 has 18 amino acids. CDR3 DNA: TGCGCCAGCAGCTTGGGCCGTGCCGGGACAGGTTCATACAATGAGCAGTTCTTC. Amino acids: CASSLGRAGTGSYNEQFF.

The chain is built from TRBV5-1 and TRBJ2-7, with 7 bases fitting TRBD2. CDR1 and CDR2 (germline): SGHRS, YFSETQ. The trim removed 1 base at V and 5 bases at J, leaving 12 bases unmatched. This CDR3 is 16 amino acids long. The CDR3 nucleotides are TGCGCCAGCAGCTTGAGGGCGGGAGCGGCCTCGAACGAGCAGTACTTC. Protein sequence: CASSLRAGAASNEQYF. Together with reference TRBV5-1 and TRBJ2-7, the CDR3 gives the full variable domain: KAGVTQTPRYLIKTRGQQVTLSCSPISGHRSVSWYQQTPGQGLQFLFEYFSETQRNKGNFPGRFSGRQFSNSRSEMNVSTLELGDSALYLCASSLRAGAASNEQYFGPGTRLTVT.

This clone was found once. The chain couples TRBV10-2 to TRBJ2-7, with 7 nucleotides matching TRBD1. The CDR3 has 12 amino acids. Germline trimming cut 6 bases from V and 3 bases from J; bases unmatched to any gene: 2. Germline V gene data show CDR1 as WSHSY and CDR2 as SAAADI. DNA for the CDR3: TGCGCCAGCAGACAGGGGAACTACGAGCAGTACTTC. As protein: CASRQGNYEQYF.

This chain connects TRBV6-4 to TRBJ1-2, with D possibly TRBD1 on 5 matching bases. Per the germline V gene, CDR1 is MRHNA and CDR2 is SNTAGT. With 7 bases removed from V and 5 bases from J, the gap between germline ends came to 23 bases. This CDR3 is built from 16 residues. The CDR3 region is CASTLLGGGSQYGYTF. CDR3 DNA: TGTGCCAGCACTTTGTTGGGGGGGGGAAGCCAATATGGCTACACCTTC.

V and J are TRBV25-1 and TRBJ1-4; 8 bases fit TRBD1. Germline loops: CDR1 MGHDK, CDR2 SYGVNS. V lost 4 bases and J lost 8; bases outside the gene matches: 3. The CDR3 contains 13 residues. CDR3 residues: CASSVRDREKLFF. The CDR3 DNA reads TGTGCCAGCAGTGTCCGGGACAGGGAAAAACTGTTTTTT. The variable domain in full, with the rest retrieved from reference TRBV25-1 and TRBJ1-4, is EADIYQTPRYLVIGTGKKITLECSQTMGHDKMYWYQQDPGMELHLIHYSYGVNSTEKGDLSSESTVSRIRTEHFPLTLESARPSHTSQYLCASSVRDREKLFFGSGTQLSVL.

The rearrangement links TRBV6-9 to TRBJ1-5, with 7 bases lining up with TRBD1. Germline V CDR1 and CDR2: MNHGY, SVAAGI. The CDR3 covers 16 residues. The V gene end was trimmed by 4 bases and the J gene end by 5 bases; junction bases not matched to a gene: 11. The CDR3 here is CASSSPEGAVDQPQHF. The CDR3, as DNA: TGTGCCAGCAGTTCGCCGGAGGGGGCGGTGGATCAGCCCCAGCATTTT.

This clone was detected ten times or more. The genes are TRBV7-2 and TRBJ2-7; weak D call: TRBD1 (6 bases). Germline V gives CDR1 SGHTA, CDR2 FQGNSA. CDR3 length: 12 residues. Trimming cost V 6 bases and J 6 bases, with 12 bases left between them. CDR3 bases: TGTGCCAGCAGTCCGAACAGGGTCGAGCAGTACTTC. Encoded protein: CASSPNRVEQYF.

The chain recombines TRBV7-9 with TRBJ2-2; D is uncertain. The germline gives CDR1 SEHNR, CDR2 FQNEAQ (reference sequence). The V gene lost 3 bases and the J gene lost 3 bases, with 11 bases spanning the gap. There are 15 residues in the CDR3. CDR3 in amino acids: CASSLGAGYTGELFF. DNA of the CDR3: TGTGCCAGCAGCTTGGGTGCAGGCTACACCGGGGAGCTGTTTTTT.

This clone was seen more than once but under ten times. J is TRBJ2-7 and V is TRBV10-3, with 8 bases lining up with TRBD2. Germline CDR1 reads ENHRY; CDR2 reads SYGVKD. There are 15 residues in the CDR3. With 4 bases clipped from V and 3 bases from J, the junction kept 8 bases outside the gene matches. CDR3 amino acids: CAISGGGAGGYEQYF. As DNA, the CDR3 is TGTGCCATCAGTGGGGGAGGGGCGGGAGGCTACGAGCAGTACTTC.

The chain has TRBV7-8 and TRBJ2-2, with 13 nucleotides matching TRBD2. Germline V gene lookup returns CDR1 SGHVS and CDR2 FQNEAQ. J gave up 6 bases and V 1 base, and 2 bases lay outside the gene matches. The CDR3 covers 16 residues. CDR3 in amino acids: CASSLVGLAGAGELFF. Written as DNA, the CDR3 is TGTGCCAGCAGCTTAGTAGGACTAGCGGGAGCCGGGGAGCTGTTTTTT.

The chain recombines TRBV3-1 (or the pseudogene TRBV3-2) with TRBJ2-5, with 8 bases aligning to TRBD1. V lost 2 bases and J lost 5; bases outside the gene matches: 4. The germline V gene has CDR1 LGHDT and CDR2 YNNKEL (reference sequence). The CDR3 is 14 amino acids. CDR3 region: CASSQQGAGETQYF. CDR3 in DNA: TGTGCCAGCAGCCAACAGGGGGCGGGGGAGACCCAGTACTTC.

This sequence joins TRBV7-2 and TRBJ1-1; possibly TRBD1 for D (6 bases). The CDR3 length is 14 residues. The V gene lost 2 bases and the J gene lost 6 bases, with 13 bases spanning the gap. The germline V gene encodes CDR1 SGHTA and CDR2 FQGNSA. In nucleotides, the CDR3 is TGTGCCAGCAGCTTAAGGGGAGGGGGTGCTGAAGCTTTCTTT. Translation gives CASSLRGGGAEAFF.

For this clone: Other nucleotide sequences from this sample produce the same CDR3. J is TRBJ2-7 and V is TRBV9; TRBD1 agrees at 10 bases. J was trimmed by 4 bases and V by 0 bases; bases with no gene match: 4. From germline, CDR1 is SGDLS and CDR2 YYNGEE. The CDR3 runs to 15 residues. The CDR3 bases are TGTGCCAGCAGCGTAGGTGGACAGGGGGGTTACGAGCAGTACTTC. Translated, it gives CASSVGGQGGYEQYF.

Written as DNA, the CDR3 is TGTGCCAGCAGTTATCCTGCTAGTGATGTTTGGATGAGGCCGAACAATGAGCAGTTCTTC. Its protein product is CASSYPASDVWMRPNNEQFF. The chain uses TRBV6-2 or TRBV6-3 and TRBJ2-1; D unclear. Deletions cut 3 bases from V and 5 bases from J, with 29 bases between. Germline V gene lookup returns CDR1 MNHEY and CDR2 SVGEGT. The CDR3 is made up of 20 amino acids.

This chain joins TRBV29-1 and TRBJ2-3; TRBD1 matches 8 bases. With 0 bases clipped from V and 4 bases from J, the junction kept 6 bases outside the gene matches. This CDR3 spans 15 amino acids. The germline V gene encodes CDR1 SQVTM and CDR2 ANQGSEA. Written as DNA, the CDR3 is TGCAGCGTTGAAGATACAGGGGGGAGCTCAGATACGCAGTATTTT. Translation gives CSVEDTGGSSDTQYF.

The rearrangement uses TRBV19 and TRBJ2-1, with 9 bases fitting TRBD1. This CDR3 is built from 13 residues. With 7 bases clipped from V and 7 bases from J, the junction kept 5 bases outside the gene matches. From germline, CDR1 is LNHDA and CDR2 SQIVND (reference sequence). CDR3 DNA: TGTGCCAGTACTCCGGGACAGGGAAATGAGCAGTTCTTC. Protein sequence: CASTPGQGNEQFF.

This rearrangement joins TRBV11-3 to TRBJ1-4, with 7 bases that match TRBD1. After removal of 6 bases from V and 3 bases from J, the junction contained 19 bases not matched to a gene. Germline CDR1 reads SGHNT; CDR2 reads YENEEA. This CDR3 has 19 residues. CDR3 region: CASSPSTGPTSAPNEKLFF. The CDR3 bases are TGTGCCAGCAGTCCGTCGACAGGGCCCACATCGGCCCCTAATGAAAAACTGTTTTTT. Full variable domain (remainder filled in from reference TRBV11-3 and TRBJ1-4): EAGVVQSPRYKIIEKKQPVAFWCNPISGHNTLYWYLQNLGQGPELLIRYENEEAVDDSQLPKDRFSAERLKGVDSTLKIQPAELGDSAVYLCASSPSTGPTSAPNEKLFFGSGTQLSVL.

The V gene is TRBV30, the J gene TRBJ1-1; 8 bases fit TRBD1. The CDR3 covers 15 residues. Germline V gene lookup returns CDR1 GTSNPN and CDR2 SVGIG (reference sequence). Germline trimming cut 4 bases from V and 8 bases from J; bases unmatched to any gene: 15. CDR3 loop: CAWNLLGTGSPEAFF. In DNA form, the CDR3 reads TGTGCCTGGAACCTCTTAGGGACAGGTTCTCCAGAAGCTTTCTTT.

The chain joins TRBV30 to TRBJ1-2; D is unresolved. The germline V gene has CDR1 GTSNPN and CDR2 SVGIG (reference sequence). The CDR3 runs 17 residues. Between the trimmed V and J ends, which lost 4 bases and 4 bases, there was a span of 25 bases. The CDR3 DNA follows: TGTGCCTGGACTCTCTCGCCCTCATACGGCAGGATCTATGGCTACACCTTC. Amino acids: CAWTLSPSYGRIYGYTF.

The chain links TRBV10-2 to TRBJ2-3; a possible D gene is TRBD1 (6 bases). CDR3 length: 17 amino acids. Trimming took 6 bases from V and 0 from J, leaving 19 bases between them. In germline, CDR1 is WSHSY, CDR2 SAAADI. The CDR3 reads CASRLTSGAKSTDTQYF. The CDR3, as DNA: TGCGCCAGCAGATTAACTTCAGGGGCGAAAAGCACAGATACGCAGTATTTT.

The rearrangement joins TRBV28 to TRBJ1-2; weak D call: TRBD1 (6 bases). Trimming took 6 bases from V and 13 from J, leaving 18 bases between them. The CDR3 runs to 12 residues. The germline V gene has CDR1 MDHEN and CDR2 SYDVKM. For the CDR3, the DNA is TGTGCCAGCAGCCCGACCTGGGGGCGGGTCACCTTC. Its protein product is CASSPTWGRVTF.

The CDR3 here is CASSLTSGYEQYF. DNA for the CDR3: TGTGCCAGCAGCTTGACTAGCGGCTACGAGCAGTACTTC. This chain uses TRBV7-2 with TRBJ2-7; 9 bases map to TRBD2. V lost 3 bases, J lost 3 bases, and 0 bases stayed unmatched. Germline V gene lookup returns CDR1 SGHTA and CDR2 FQGNSA. This CDR3 contains 13 residues.

The CDR3: CAISEPRPGTGIYEQYF. The CDR3 coding sequence is TGTGCCATCAGTGAGCCGCGCCCCGGGACAGGGATATACGAGCAGTACTTC. The chain uses TRBV10-3 and TRBJ2-7, with 9 bases fitting TRBD1. V lost 2 bases and J lost 4; bases outside the gene matches: 12. The CDR3 length is 17 residues. Germline V CDR1 and CDR2: ENHRY, SYGVKD.

V and J are TRBV6-5 and TRBJ1-3; D might be TRBD1 (5 bases). The CDR3 totals 13 residues. V lost 8 bases to trimming and J lost 1 base, with 9 bases between them. CDR1 is MNHEY, CDR2 SVGAGI, per germline. DNA of the CDR3: TGTGCCAGCCGACAGTTTTCTGGAAACACCATATATTTT. Translating it yields CASRQFSGNTIYF.

CDR3 sequence reads: CASHPPPGQIYGYTF. In nucleotides, the CDR3 is TGTGCCAGCCACCCCCCGCCCGGACAGATCTATGGCTACACCTTC. The V and J genes are TRBV28 and TRBJ1-2, with D tentatively TRBD1 (6 bases). Trimming removed 8 bases from V and 4 bases from J, with 20 bases in between. The CDR3 loop spans 15 amino acids. Germline assignment: CDR1 MDHEN and CDR2 SYDVKM.

The gene calls are TRBV27 and TRBJ1-5; no clear D gene. The CDR3 totals 15 residues. Germline V gene data show CDR1 as MNHEY and CDR2 as SMNVEV (reference sequence). V gave up 2 bases and J gave up 0 bases, with 8 bases separating them. CDR3 amino acids: CASSLGLNSNQPQHF. The CDR3 DNA is TGTGCCAGCAGTTTAGGGCTAAATAGCAATCAGCCCCAGCATTTT.

This clone was seen once. CDR3 bases: TGCGCCAGCAGCTCGACAGGGAAATCTGGAAACACCATATATTTT. Its translation is CASSSTGKSGNTIYF. The V gene is TRBV5-1, the J gene TRBJ1-3; 7 bases align to TRBD1. The germline V gene encodes CDR1 SGHRS and CDR2 YFSETQ. The length of the CDR3 is 15 residues. V dropped 3 bases and J dropped 1; count of bases not matched to a gene: 4.

This chain connects TRBV11-2 to TRBJ2-7, with a tentative D call TRBD2 (6 bases). V dropped 7 bases and J dropped 2 bases, with 15 bases sitting between them. CDR3 length equals 14 residues. Looked up from germline, CDR1 is SGHAT and CDR2 is FQNNGV. CDR3 nucleotide sequence: TGTGCCAGCACCGTTAGCGGTGGCCCCTACGAGCAGTACTTC. Translated, it gives CASTVSGGPYEQYF.